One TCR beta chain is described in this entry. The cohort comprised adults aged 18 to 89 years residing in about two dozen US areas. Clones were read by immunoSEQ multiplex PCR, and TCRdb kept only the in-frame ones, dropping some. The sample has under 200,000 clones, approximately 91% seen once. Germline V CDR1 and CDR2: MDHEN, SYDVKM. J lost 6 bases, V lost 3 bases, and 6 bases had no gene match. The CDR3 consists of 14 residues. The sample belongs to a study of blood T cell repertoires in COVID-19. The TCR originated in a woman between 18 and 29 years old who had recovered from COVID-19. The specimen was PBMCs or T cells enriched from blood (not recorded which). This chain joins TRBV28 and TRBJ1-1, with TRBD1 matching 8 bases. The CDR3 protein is CASSLDRVISEAFF. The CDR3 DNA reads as TGTGCCAGCAGTTTGGACAGGGTTATCTCTGAAGCTTTCTTT.